Included here is one TCR beta chain sequence, with context. The antigen is undetermined. Produced via immunoSEQ multiplex PCR; TCRdb's table is partial and in-frame only. The repertoire consists of about 89,000 clones, with around four fifths occurring once and the leading ten covering 32%. The CDR3 is 14 amino acids. V was shortened by 6 bases and J by 4 bases, with 16 bases between the two germline ends. CDR1 is SGHNT and CDR2 is YYREEE in the germline V gene (reference sequence). The sample comes from a study of cytotoxic CD8 clonotypes in ibrutinib-treated CLL. Overall study context: The patients comprised some twelve relapsed/refractory and about 15 treatment-naive cases, about 18 IGHV unmutated. General study findings and limits: Public clonotypes (which were uncommon) either contracted or remained stable on treatment.

The material was PBMCs, obtained after 12 months of ibrutinib treatment. The genes are TRBV5-4 and TRBJ1-2; a weak D match, TRBD1 (6 bases). The TCR was taken from a human donor with chronic lymphocytic leukemia. The CDR3 loop reads CASTTGRGAYGYTF. In nucleotides, the CDR3 is TGTGCCAGCACCACTGGGAGGGGGGCCTATGGCTACACCTTC.